Listed below are T cell receptor beta chains from one sample, sequenced in a study of cytomegalovirus exposure and HLA in healthy donors. Assay: immunoSEQ multiplex PCR; the TCRdb copy retains only in-frame clones and omits some. The record lists roughly 62,000 clones, of which the ten most abundant hold 3.5% to 4%. The sequencing sample was made of PBMCs. These receptors all stem from a male donor in good health and CMV-seronegative. CDR3s include the opening cysteine and the closing phenylalanine or tryptophan. Each record gives: CDR3 protein, CDR3 DNA, J gene, D gene, V gene. The D gene is left open where the match is weak.

CDR3 protein: CASSSQQGRSEAFF; CDR3 DNA: TGTGCCAGCAGCTCCCAACAGGGGAGGTCTGAAGCTTTCTTT; J gene: TRBJ1-1; D gene: TRBD1; V gene: TRBV5-4
CDR3 protein: CASSQGDRGQYF; CDR3 DNA: TGCGCCAGCAGCCAGGGGGACAGAGGGCAGTATTTT; J gene: TRBJ2-3; D gene: TRBD1; V gene: TRBV23-1
CDR3 protein: CASSSQGRKVTEAFF; CDR3 DNA: TGTGCCAGCAGTTCCCAGGGGCGGAAGGTGACTGAAGCTTTCTTT; J gene: TRBJ1-1; D gene: .; V gene: TRBV27
CDR3 protein: CASSYSSAGGPYEQYF; CDR3 DNA: TGTGCCAGCAGTTACTCTTCAGCGGGAGGGCCCTACGAGCAGTACTTC; J gene: TRBJ2-7; D gene: TRBD2; V gene: TRBV6-5
CDR3 protein: CASSSPGGEQYF; CDR3 DNA: TGTGCCAGCAGCTCTCCAGGGGGCGAGCAGTACTTC; J gene: TRBJ2-7; D gene: TRBD1; V gene: TRBV5-5
CDR3 protein: CASSEDRGIHEQYF; CDR3 DNA: TGTGCCAGCAGCGAGGACAGGGGAATCCACGAGCAGTACTTC; J gene: TRBJ2-7; D gene: TRBD1; V gene: TRBV5-4
CDR3 protein: CASSPPGSLSYNEQFF; CDR3 DNA: TGTGCCAGCAGTCCACCCGGGTCTCTATCCTACAATGAGCAGTTCTTC; J gene: TRBJ2-1; D gene: .; V gene: TRBV25-1
CDR3 protein: CASSLLRENRGTEAFF; CDR3 DNA: TGTGCCAGCAGCTTGCTCCGGGAAAACCGTGGGACTGAAGCTTTCTTT; J gene: TRBJ1-1; D gene: .; V gene: TRBV13
CDR3 protein: CASSAPPVVGELFF; CDR3 DNA: TGTGCCAGCAGCGCCCCTCCTGTAGTAGGGGAGCTGTTTTTT; J gene: TRBJ2-2; D gene: .; V gene: TRBV7-2
CDR3 protein: CASSLNGLNTEAFF; CDR3 DNA: TGTGCCAGCAGCTTAAACGGTCTGAACACTGAAGCTTTCTTT; J gene: TRBJ1-1; D gene: .; V gene: TRBV7-9
CDR3 protein: CASSFQDRLGYTF; CDR3 DNA: TGTGCCAGCAGCTTCCAGGACAGGTTAGGCTACACCTTC; J gene: TRBJ1-2; D gene: TRBD1; V gene: TRBV11-2
CDR3 protein: CASSGHVQETQYF; CDR3 DNA: TGTGCCAGCAGTGGACACGTTCAAGAGACCCAGTACTTC; J gene: TRBJ2-5; D gene: .; V gene: TRBV2
CDR3 protein: CASSYGAQRMAFF; CDR3 DNA: TGTGCCAGCAGTTACGGGGCACAGAGAATGGCTTTCTTT; J gene: TRBJ1-1; D gene: .; V gene: TRBV6-5
CDR3 protein: CSVVLGTDTQYF; CDR3 DNA: TGCAGCGTTGTACTGGGCACAGATACGCAGTATTTT; J gene: TRBJ2-3; D gene: .; V gene: TRBV29-1
CDR3 protein: CASSAQGQMDNEQFF; CDR3 DNA: TGTGCCAGCAGCGCCCAGGGACAGATGGACAATGAGCAGTTCTTC; J gene: TRBJ2-1; D gene: TRBD1; V gene: TRBV9
CDR3 protein: CASSPTGGSGNTIYF; CDR3 DNA: TGTGCCAGCAGTCCAACAGGGGGCTCTGGAAACACCATATATTTT; J gene: TRBJ1-3; D gene: TRBD1; V gene: TRBV6-1
CDR3 protein: CASRTGTAYEQYF; CDR3 DNA: TGTGCCAGCAGAACCGGGACAGCCTACGAGCAGTACTTC; J gene: TRBJ2-7; D gene: TRBD1; V gene: TRBV2
CDR3 protein: CASSDSQISYEQYF; CDR3 DNA: TGTGCCAGCAGTGATTCTCAGATCTCCTACGAGCAGTACTTC; J gene: TRBJ2-7; D gene: .; V gene: TRBV2
CDR3 protein: CASSKGQLSAYEQYF; CDR3 DNA: TGCGCCAGCAGCAAGGGACAGCTTAGCGCCTACGAGCAGTACTTC; J gene: TRBJ2-7; D gene: TRBD1; V gene: TRBV5-1
CDR3 protein: CSVPGTESVSEAFF; CDR3 DNA: TGCAGCGTGCCCGGGACAGAGAGCGTGTCTGAAGCTTTCTTT; J gene: TRBJ1-1; D gene: TRBD1; V gene: TRBV29-1
CDR3 protein: CAWSDDRQETQYF; CDR3 DNA: TGTGCCTGGAGTGACGACAGACAAGAGACCCAGTACTTC; J gene: TRBJ2-5; D gene: .; V gene: TRBV30
CDR3 protein: CASSPRGTYEKLFF; CDR3 DNA: TGTGCCAGCAGCCCTAGGGGGACGTATGAAAAACTGTTTTTT; J gene: TRBJ1-4; D gene: .; V gene: TRBV9
CDR3 protein: CASSVQGQGGQFF; CDR3 DNA: TGTGCCAGCAGCGTGCAGGGACAGGGTGGGCAGTTCTTC; J gene: TRBJ2-1; D gene: TRBD1; V gene: TRBV9
CDR3 protein: CAWSKDNPATEQFF; CDR3 DNA: TGTGCCTGGAGTAAGGACAATCCAGCGACTGAGCAGTTCTTC; J gene: TRBJ2-1; D gene: .; V gene: TRBV30
CDR3 protein: CASSPRQGSDQPQHF; CDR3 DNA: TGTGCCAGCTCACCGAGACAGGGGTCGGATCAGCCCCAGCATTTT; J gene: TRBJ1-5; D gene: TRBD1; V gene: TRBV18
CDR3 protein: CSVWTDILVNNEQFF; CDR3 DNA: TGCAGCGTCTGGACAGACATTTTGGTGAACAATGAGCAGTTCTTC; J gene: TRBJ2-1; D gene: .; V gene: TRBV29-1
CDR3 protein: CASTPTGSHEQYF; CDR3 DNA: TGTGCCAGCACCCCTACAGGGTCCCACGAGCAGTACTTC; J gene: TRBJ2-7; D gene: .; V gene: TRBV11-3
CDR3 protein: CASSVRDRGPGGYTF; CDR3 DNA: TGCGCCAGCAGCGTACGGGACAGGGGGCCGGGCGGCTACACCTTC; J gene: TRBJ1-2; D gene: TRBD1; V gene: TRBV5-1
CDR3 protein: CASLSWGGGNTEAFF; CDR3 DNA: TGTGCCAGCCTTAGTTGGGGGGGAGGGAACACTGAAGCTTTCTTT; J gene: TRBJ1-1; D gene: .; V gene: TRBV28
CDR3 protein: CSVETDRGGAYEQYF; CDR3 DNA: TGCAGCGTGGAAACTGACAGGGGAGGCGCCTACGAGCAGTACTTC; J gene: TRBJ2-7; D gene: TRBD1; V gene: TRBV29-1
CDR3 protein: CSVASGYYNEQFF; CDR3 DNA: TGCAGCGTTGCTAGCGGATATTACAATGAGCAGTTCTTC; J gene: TRBJ2-1; D gene: TRBD2; V gene: TRBV29-1
CDR3 protein: CASSPMGSSYNEQFF; CDR3 DNA: TGTGCCAGCAGTCCCATGGGGAGTTCCTACAATGAGCAGTTCTTC; J gene: TRBJ2-1; D gene: .; V gene: TRBV9
CDR3 protein: CASSSRQGKGEEGYTF; CDR3 DNA: TGTGCCAGCAGTTCCCGACAGGGCAAGGGGGAAGAAGGCTACACCTTC; J gene: TRBJ1-2; D gene: TRBD1; V gene: TRBV28
CDR3 protein: CASSLAPEASLYGYTF; CDR3 DNA: TGCGCCAGCAGCTTGGCGCCAGAGGCTAGCCTCTATGGCTACACCTTC; J gene: TRBJ1-2; D gene: .; V gene: TRBV5-1
CDR3 protein: CSVEESSGSSYNEQFF; CDR3 DNA: TGCAGCGTTGAAGAATCCAGCGGGAGCTCCTACAATGAGCAGTTCTTC; J gene: TRBJ2-1; D gene: TRBD2; V gene: TRBV29-1
CDR3 protein: CASSLSSGGRTEAFF; CDR3 DNA: TGTGCCAGCAGTTTATCTTCTGGGGGCAGGACTGAAGCTTTCTTT; J gene: TRBJ1-1; D gene: .; V gene: TRBV27
CDR3 protein: CASSLKGQSQPNSPLHF; CDR3 DNA: TGTGCCAGCAGCTTGAAGGGACAGAGTCAACCAAATTCACCCCTCCACTTT; J gene: TRBJ1-6; D gene: TRBD1; V gene: TRBV5-6
CDR3 protein: CAITDEADYEQYF; CDR3 DNA: TGTGCCATCACCGACGAGGCGGACTACGAGCAGTACTTC; J gene: TRBJ2-7; D gene: .; V gene: TRBV10-3
CDR3 protein: CASSLQRESSEQFF; CDR3 DNA: TGTGCCAGCAGCTTACAGCGGGAGTCGAGTGAGCAGTTCTTC; J gene: TRBJ2-1; D gene: TRBD2; V gene: TRBV7-3
CDR3 protein: CASSAGEGVSNYGYTF; CDR3 DNA: TGTGCCAGCAGCGCGGGAGAGGGGGTGTCTAACTATGGCTACACCTTC; J gene: TRBJ1-2; D gene: .; V gene: TRBV5-4
CDR3 protein: CASSPGLAGLQYF; CDR3 DNA: TGTGCCAGCAGCCCTGGACTAGCGGGGCTTCAGTATTTT; J gene: TRBJ2-3; D gene: TRBD2; V gene: TRBV7-3
CDR3 protein: CASSLDGLAGGPPSDTQYF; CDR3 DNA: TGTGCCAGCAGCTTAGACGGCCTAGCGGGGGGCCCCCCTTCCGATACGCAGTATTTT; J gene: TRBJ2-3; D gene: TRBD2; V gene: TRBV7-3
CDR3 protein: CASSLYSRETQYF; CDR3 DNA: TGTGCCAGCAGTTTGTATAGTCGGGAGACCCAGTACTTC; J gene: TRBJ2-5; D gene: .; V gene: TRBV28
CDR3 protein: CASSPTYRVATNEKLFF; CDR3 DNA: TGCGCCAGCAGCCCAACCTACAGGGTTGCAACTAATGAAAAACTGTTTTTT; J gene: TRBJ1-4; D gene: .; V gene: TRBV4-1
CDR3 protein: CASSSGLAAYEQYF; CDR3 DNA: TGTGCCAGCAGCTCCGGACTAGCGGCGTACGAGCAGTACTTC; J gene: TRBJ2-7; D gene: TRBD2; V gene: TRBV7-2
CDR3 protein: CASSPVSRVSSYEQYF; CDR3 DNA: TGTGCCAGCAGCCCAGTGTCCAGGGTAAGCTCCTACGAGCAGTACTTC; J gene: TRBJ2-7; D gene: .; V gene: TRBV11-2
CDR3 protein: CASSQPRDSDNEQFF; CDR3 DNA: TGTGCCAGCAGCCAGCCGCGGGACTCCGACAATGAGCAGTTCTTC; J gene: TRBJ2-1; D gene: .; V gene: TRBV4-2
CDR3 protein: CASSHPGTSYEQYF; CDR3 DNA: TGTGCCAGCAGCCATCCCGGAACTAGCTACGAGCAGTACTTC; J gene: TRBJ2-7; D gene: .; V gene: TRBV4-2
CDR3 protein: CASSQGGSATNEKLFF; CDR3 DNA: TGCGCCAGCAGCCAAGGAGGGTCAGCCACTAATGAAAAACTGTTTTTT; J gene: TRBJ1-4; D gene: .; V gene: TRBV4-1
CDR3 protein: CASSPAGVRRGELFF; CDR3 DNA: TGTGCCAGCAGCCCGGCAGGGGTCCGGAGAGGGGAGCTGTTTTTT; J gene: TRBJ2-2; D gene: .; V gene: TRBV7-2
CDR3 protein: CASSPREGNYGYTF; CDR3 DNA: TGTGCCAGTAGTCCCCGGGAGGGAAACTATGGCTACACCTTC; J gene: TRBJ1-2; D gene: .; V gene: TRBV19
CDR3 protein: CATSASQQGGRPEQFF; CDR3 DNA: TGTGCCACCAGCGCAAGCCAACAGGGGGGACGTCCTGAGCAGTTCTTC; J gene: TRBJ2-1; D gene: TRBD1; V gene: TRBV15
CDR3 protein: CASSTQGNEQFF; CDR3 DNA: TGTGCCAGCAGCACTCAGGGTAATGAGCAGTTCTTC; J gene: TRBJ2-1; D gene: .; V gene: TRBV6-5
CDR3 protein: CARRGVDEKLFF; CDR3 DNA: TGTGCTCGCCGGGGGGTCGATGAAAAACTGTTTTTT; J gene: TRBJ1-4; D gene: .; V gene: TRBV10-3
CDR3 protein: CASSPSLAGGPDTQYF; CDR3 DNA: TGTGCCAGTAGTCCATCCCTAGCGGGGGGGCCAGATACGCAGTATTTT; J gene: TRBJ2-3; D gene: TRBD2; V gene: TRBV19
CDR3 protein: CAIRETSAQETQYF; CDR3 DNA: TGTGCCATCAGGGAGACTAGCGCACAAGAGACCCAGTACTTC; J gene: TRBJ2-5; D gene: TRBD2; V gene: TRBV10-3
CDR3 protein: CASSRTGDYNSPLHF; CDR3 DNA: TGTGCCAGCAGTAGGACAGGGGATTATAATTCACCCCTCCACTTT; J gene: TRBJ1-6; D gene: TRBD1; V gene: TRBV6-5
CDR3 protein: CASSVGGGTDTQYF; CDR3 DNA: TGTGCCAGCAGTGTAGGGGGCGGCACAGATACGCAGTATTTT; J gene: TRBJ2-3; D gene: TRBD1; V gene: TRBV2